This entry features one T cell receptor beta chain sequence. CDR3 length equals 16 residues. CDR1 SGHNT and CDR2 YYREEE come from the germline V gene (reference sequence). The ends were cut back, 4 bases at V and 4 bases at J, with 17 bases in the middle. The time point here: pretreatment peripheral blood. Templates that were synthetic TCR analogs were spiked into each PCR. This table comes from immunoSEQ multiplex PCR, and its TCRdb copy is limited to in-frame clones, with some not included. This sample has around 79,000 clones, with around four fifths found just once. The data were taken from a study of PD-L1 blockade in urothelial cancer.

V gene TRBV5-4 combines with J gene TRBJ2-2, with a possible D match to TRBD2 (7 bases). The input for sequencing was PBMCs, taken around atezolizumab (anti-PD-L1) treatment. The receptor comes from a man aged 40-50 years with urothelial cancer. This CDR3 is CASSHHGGLGTGELFF. CDR3 sequence (DNA): TGTGCCAGCAGCCACCACGGGGGGCTGGGCACCGGGGAGCTGTTTTTT.